Below, 14 T cell receptor beta chains from the same sample are listed, as sequenced in a study of blood T cell repertoires in COVID-19. The method was immunoSEQ multiplex PCR; TCRdb's version includes in-frame clones alone and lacks a portion of them. The table lists roughly 120,000 clones, around four fifths of them singletons. The sample was peripheral blood. The receptors originated from a man aged 65 to 79 with active or convalescent COVID-19.

V is TRBV11-2 and J is TRBJ1-1, with 7 bases fitting TRBD1. J was trimmed by 9 bases and V by 5 bases; bases with no gene match: 12. The CDR3 totals 14 residues. Germline-derived CDR1 and CDR2 are SGHAT and FQNNGV. Here the CDR3 reads CASSPETTGRQAFF. The CDR3 DNA follows: TGTGCCAGCAGCCCCGAGACGACAGGGCGACAAGCTTTCTTT.

J is TRBJ2-7 and V is TRBV6-2 or TRBV6-3; D remains unclear. The CDR3 consists of 20 residues. V gave up 0 bases and J gave up 2 bases, with 26 bases separating them. Per germline, CDR1 MNHEY and CDR2 SVGEGT. CDR3 in DNA: TGTGCCAGCAGTTACTCCAGAATGACGTGGGCCGCGCATAATGCCTACGAGCAGTACTTC. Amino acids: CASSYSRMTWAAHNAYEQYF.

The gene calls are TRBV19 and TRBJ2-1; 12 bases line up with TRBD2. Germline V gives CDR1 LNHDA, CDR2 SQIVND (reference sequence). V was clipped by 4 bases and J by 4 bases; unmatched bases: 2. The CDR3 is made up of 15 amino acids. The CDR3 spells CASSRTSGKYNEQFF. CDR3 DNA sequence: TGTGCCAGTAGTAGGACTAGCGGGAAGTACAATGAGCAGTTCTTC.

V gene TRBV3-1 (or the pseudogene TRBV3-2) combines with J gene TRBJ2-1, with a tentative D call TRBD1 (6 bases). The CDR3 spans 15 residues. CDR1 is LGHDT and CDR2 is YNNKEL in the germline V gene (reference sequence). V dropped 3 bases and J dropped 5 bases, with 14 bases sitting between them. The CDR3, as DNA: TGTGCCAGCAGCCACCGGGACACGAACCACAATGAGCAGTTCTTC. The encoded protein is CASSHRDTNHNEQFF.

This clone was seen more than once but under ten times. The genes are TRBV12-3 or TRBV12-4 and TRBJ2-1, with D hard to call. The CDR3 extends over 11 amino acids. V was pared by 7 bases and J by 5 bases, with 6 bases between. CDR3 in amino acids: CASTTNNEQFF. The CDR3 DNA follows: TGTGCCAGCACTACTAACAATGAGCAGTTCTTC.

The CDR3 here is CASSGTESGYTF. The DNA for the CDR3 is TGTGCCAGCAGCGGGACAGAATCTGGCTACACCTTC. The rearrangement uses TRBV9 and TRBJ1-2, with D maybe TRBD1 (6 bases). The CDR3 is 12 amino acids. The V gene's germline CDR1 is SGDLS and CDR2 YYNGEE. Trimming removed 3 bases at V and 7 bases at J, with 10 bases between.

The chain joins TRBV6-2 or TRBV6-3 to TRBJ2-7, with D perhaps matching TRBD2 (6 bases). The CDR3 is 14 amino acids. Germline-derived CDR1 and CDR2 are MNHEY and SVGEGT. V was trimmed by 7 bases and J by 2 bases, leaving 15 bases between them. CDR3 DNA: TGTGCCAGCACCCCACGGGGCGGGACCTACGAGCAGTACTTC. The encoded protein is CASTPRGGTYEQYF.

The chain combines TRBV4-3 with TRBJ2-3; D not resolved. Trimming shortened V by 0 bases and J by 0 bases, and 10 bases separated the two germline ends. CDR3 length: 16 residues. Germline CDR1 and CDR2: LGHNA and YSLEER. CDR3 in amino acids: CASSQDLAVSTDTQYF. Written as DNA, the CDR3 is TGCGCCAGCAGCCAAGATCTGGCGGTAAGCACAGATACGCAGTATTTT.

The sample holds a few counts of this clone. The genes are TRBV4-1 and TRBJ2-7; 9 bases agree with TRBD1. J was trimmed by 6 bases and V by 0 bases; bases with no gene match: 6. The CDR3 loop spans 15 amino acids. CDR1 and CDR2 from the germline V gene are MGHRA and YSYEKL. The CDR3, as DNA: TGCGCCAGCAGCCAAGAGGGACAGGGTGCGGGCGAGCAGTACTTC. It yields the protein CASSQEGQGAGEQYF.

The gene calls are TRBV7-3 and TRBJ2-1, with D perhaps matching TRBD1 (6 bases). This CDR3 has 16 residues. V lost 2 bases, J lost 0 bases, and 11 bases lay in between. Germline assignment: CDR1 SGHTA and CDR2 FQGTGA. CDR3 region: CASSLDRTVSYNEQFF. CDR3 sequence (DNA): TGTGCCAGCAGCTTAGATAGGACAGTCTCCTACAATGAGCAGTTCTTC.

The count of this clone is one. The chain is built from TRBV7-6 and TRBJ1-1; possible D gene TRBD1, 5 bases. Germline V CDR1 and CDR2: SGHVS, FNYEAQ. The ends were cut back, 5 bases at V and 1 base at J, with 8 bases in the middle. The length of the CDR3 is 13 residues. The CDR3 loop reads CASSAQANTEAFF. The CDR3 DNA is TGTGCCAGCAGCGCACAGGCGAACACTGAAGCTTTCTTT.

This chain links TRBV6-1 with TRBJ1-5; TRBD1 matches at 8 bases. The V and J ends lost 2 bases and 5 bases, in that order; junction bases with no gene match: 8. The CDR3 totals 16 residues. The V gene's germline CDR1 is MNHNS and CDR2 SASEGT. The CDR3 here is CASSERWDRIDQPQHF. The CDR3 DNA sequence: TGTGCCAGCAGTGAAAGGTGGGACAGGATAGATCAGCCCCAGCATTTT.

This rearrangement joins TRBV7-9 to TRBJ1-5; no definite D call. Looked up from germline, CDR1 is SEHNR and CDR2 is FQNEAQ (reference sequence). Trimming cost V 7 bases and J 2 bases, with 9 bases left between them. This CDR3 region has 13 residues. CDR3 nucleotide sequence: TGTGCCAGCACGGACTCTGGCAATCAGCCCCAGCATTTT. It specifies CASTDSGNQPQHF.

This clone was seen a handful of times. CDR3 sequence: CASSFRTGGTEAFF. The CDR3 DNA reads TGTGCCAGCAGTTTTAGGACAGGGGGCACTGAAGCTTTCTTT. The V call is TRBV6-6, the J call TRBJ1-1; 10 bases agree with TRBD1. Losses at the gene ends were 4 bases for V and 4 bases for J; bases not matched to a gene: 3. The CDR3 sequence is 14 residues long. The germline gives CDR1 MNHNY, CDR2 SVGAGI (reference sequence).